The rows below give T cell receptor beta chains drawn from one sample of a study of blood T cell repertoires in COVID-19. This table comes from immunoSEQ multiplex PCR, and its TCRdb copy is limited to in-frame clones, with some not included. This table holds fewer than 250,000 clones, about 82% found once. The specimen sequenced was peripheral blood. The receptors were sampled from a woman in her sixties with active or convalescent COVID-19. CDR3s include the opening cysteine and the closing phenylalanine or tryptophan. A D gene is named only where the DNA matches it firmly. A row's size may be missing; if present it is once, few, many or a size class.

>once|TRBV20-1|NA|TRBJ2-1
CSARASYEQFF
TGCAGTGCTAGAGCTTCGTATGAGCAGTTCTTC
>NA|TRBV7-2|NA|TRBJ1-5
CASSLTRYGNQPQHF
TGTGCCAGCAGCTTAACCCGGTATGGCAATCAGCCCCAGCATTTT
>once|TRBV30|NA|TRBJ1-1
CAWSAVNTEAFF
TGTGCCTGGAGTGCGGTGAACACTGAAGCTTTCTTT
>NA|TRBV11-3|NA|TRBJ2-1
CASSLDPGEQFF
TGTGCCAGCAGCTTAGACCCAGGGGAGCAGTTCTTC
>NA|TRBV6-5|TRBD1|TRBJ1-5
CASSNRGDQPQHF
TGTGCCAGCAGCAACAGGGGTGATCAGCCCCAGCATTTT
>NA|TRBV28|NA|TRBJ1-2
CASREGGSNYGYTF
TGTGCCAGCAGGGAGGGGGGGTCAAACTATGGCTACACCTTC
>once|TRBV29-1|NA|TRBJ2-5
CSVGLGPESQYF
TGCAGCGTTGGTTTGGGGCCAGAGAGCCAGTACTTC
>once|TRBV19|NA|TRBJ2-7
CASSIQAGHSGEQYF
TGTGCCAGTAGTATTCAGGCAGGGCATTCAGGCGAGCAGTACTTC
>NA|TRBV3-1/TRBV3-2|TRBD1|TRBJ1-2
CASSHLGQGGYGYTF
TGTGCCAGCAGCCACCTTGGACAGGGTGGGTATGGCTACACCTTC
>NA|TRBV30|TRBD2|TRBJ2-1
CAWSLLRGLAGLHSYNEQFF
TGTGCCTGGAGCCTATTACGGGGACTAGCGGGCCTCCACTCCTACAATGAGCAGTTCTTC
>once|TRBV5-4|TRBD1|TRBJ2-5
CASSSRDRGHGETQYF
TGTGCCAGCAGCTCCAGGGACAGGGGGCATGGAGAGACCCAGTACTTC
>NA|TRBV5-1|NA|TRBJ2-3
CASSVSGDGSTDTQYF
TGCGCCAGCAGCGTATCAGGGGATGGGAGCACAGATACGCAGTATTTT
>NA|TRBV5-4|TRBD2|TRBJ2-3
CASSQRLAGMDTQYF
TGTGCCAGCAGCCAGCGACTAGCGGGGATGGATACGCAGTATTTT
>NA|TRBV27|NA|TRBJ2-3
CASSFSQGSTDTQYF
TGTGCCAGCAGTTTTTCCCAGGGAAGCACAGATACGCAGTATTTT
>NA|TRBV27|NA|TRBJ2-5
CASSSWAAATQETQYF
TGTGCCAGCAGTTCTTGGGCAGCCGCCACACAAGAGACCCAGTACTTC
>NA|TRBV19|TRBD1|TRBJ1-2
CASSRDRADLYGYTF
TGTGCCAGTAGTAGGGACAGGGCCGACCTCTATGGCTACACCTTC
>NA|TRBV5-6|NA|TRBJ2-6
CASSLPGVSGANVLTF
TGTGCCAGCAGCTTGCCCGGGGTCTCTGGGGCCAACGTCCTGACTTTC